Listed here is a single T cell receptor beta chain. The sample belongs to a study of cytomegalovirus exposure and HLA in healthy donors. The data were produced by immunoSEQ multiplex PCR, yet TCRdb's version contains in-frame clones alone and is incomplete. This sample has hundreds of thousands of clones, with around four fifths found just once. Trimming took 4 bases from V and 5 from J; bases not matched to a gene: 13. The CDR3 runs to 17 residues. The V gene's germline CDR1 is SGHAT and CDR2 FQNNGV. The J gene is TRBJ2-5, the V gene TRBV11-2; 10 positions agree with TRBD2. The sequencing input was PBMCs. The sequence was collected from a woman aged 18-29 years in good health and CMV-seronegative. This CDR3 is CASSSLEGLASRETQYF. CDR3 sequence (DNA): TGTGCCAGCAGCTCCCTCGAGGGACTAGCGAGCCGGGAGACCCAGTACTTC.